Below are 27 T cell receptor beta chains sequenced from a single sample in a study of tumor T cells in aggressive B-cell lymphoma. Sequenced by immunoSEQ multiplex PCR; TCRdb stores in-frame clones only, minus some. The sample shows approximately 12,000 clones, 75% to 90% of them seen only once. Sequencing was performed on tumor tissue. These receptors all stem from an adult with diffuse large B cell lymphoma.

This clone occurred once. The chain joins TRBV11-1 to TRBJ2-1, with 15 bases that match TRBD2. V trimming: 4 bases; J trimming: 10 bases; junction bases outside the gene matches: 5. The CDR3 sequence is 15 residues long. The germline CDR1 and CDR2 sequences are SGHAT and FQDESV (reference sequence). CDR3 nucleotides: TGTGCCAGCAGCTCGCCCGGACTAGCGGGAGGGGAGCAGTTCTTC. It specifies CASSSPGLAGGEQFF.

This clone was picked up one time. The rearrangement links TRBV7-6 to TRBJ1-1; weak D call: TRBD1 (5 bases). Trimming took 1 base from V and 5 from J, leaving 8 bases between them. The CDR3 is 13 amino acids. The germline V gene has CDR1 SGHVS and CDR2 FNYEAQ. CDR3 protein: CASSLGRVTEAFF. The CDR3, as DNA: TGTGCCAGCAGCTTAGGCAGGGTAACTGAAGCTTTCTTT.

The chain couples TRBV18 to TRBJ2-7; possibly TRBD1 for D (5 bases). The CDR3 has 13 amino acids. V lost 2 bases and J lost 0, with 5 bases in between. From germline, CDR1 is KGHSH and CDR2 LQKENI. The CDR3 loop reads CASSPDSSYEQYF. For the CDR3, the DNA is TGTGCCAGCTCACCAGACAGCTCCTACGAGCAGTACTTC.

This chain connects TRBV14 to TRBJ1-1; D not resolved. Germline V lookup: CDR1 SGHDN, CDR2 FVKESK. CDR3 size: 14 residues. Trimming pared 0 bases from V and 11 bases from J, leaving 16 bases between. DNA of the CDR3: TGTGCCAGCAGCCAAGACTTTGGCGGCCTGAAGGCTTTCTTT. Translating it yields CASSQDFGGLKAFF.

V and J are TRBV19 and TRBJ2-6; no clear D. CDR3 size: 16 residues. Trimming took 2 bases from V and 2 from J, leaving 10 bases between them. Germline loops: CDR1 LNHDA, CDR2 SQIVND (reference sequence). The DNA for the CDR3 is TGTGCCAGTAGTATAAATTGGGCAGCTGGGGCCAACGTCCTGACTTTC. Its protein is CASSINWAAGANVLTF.

This chain joins TRBV11-2 and TRBJ2-2; tentative D call: TRBD2 (5 bases). The CDR3 contains 11 residues. V dropped 6 bases and J dropped 6 bases, with 5 bases sitting between them. Germline CDR1 and CDR2: SGHAT and FQNNGV. The CDR3 DNA reads TGTGCCAGCAGGAGGGCCGGGGAGCTGTTTTTT. Protein: CASRRAGELFF.

V gene TRBV10-2 combines with J gene TRBJ1-2; D perhaps matches TRBD1 (6 bases). Germline assignment: CDR1 WSHSY and CDR2 SAAADI. V gave up 3 bases and J gave up 8 bases, with 22 bases separating them. CDR3 length equals 16 residues. In DNA, the CDR3 is TGCGCCAGCAGTGAAACAATCGGGGGGCAGGATAGGGGCTACACCTTC. Translation: CASSETIGGQDRGYTF.

The rearrangement links TRBV27 to TRBJ2-7, with 14 bases aligning to TRBD2. Germline V gene lookup returns CDR1 MNHEY and CDR2 SMNVEV (reference sequence). The V gene end was trimmed by 4 bases and the J gene end by 2 bases; junction bases not matched to a gene: 4. This CDR3 is built from 16 residues. CDR3 in DNA: TGTGCCAGCAGTTCTAGGACTAGCGGGAGGCCCTACGAGCAGTACTTC. Translating gives CASSSRTSGRPYEQYF.

The J gene is TRBJ2-7, the V gene TRBV1; the table's D call, TRBD1, has no DNA check behind it. TRBV1 is marked as a pseudogene. This CDR3 contains 17 residues. CDR3 protein: CTSSQDIWDRGIYEQYF. As DNA, the CDR3 is TGCACCAGCAGCCAAGATATCTGGGACAGGGGCATCTACGAGCAGTACTTC.

The V gene is TRBV6-8, the J gene TRBJ2-3, with 9 bases identical to TRBD2. The CDR3 contains 17 residues. Germline V gives CDR1 MNHGY, CDR2 SAAAGT. Trimming took 7 bases from V and 0 from J; bases not matched to a gene: 11. CDR3 coding DNA: TGTGCCAGCACAGGTCGTAGCGGGAGCCTTAGCACAGATACGCAGTATTTT. It specifies CASTGRSGSLSTDTQYF.

V is TRBV4-3 and J is TRBJ2-3, with 8 bases lining up with TRBD1. CDR1 and CDR2 from the germline V gene are LGHNA and YSLEER. This CDR3 contains 16 residues. J gave up 4 bases and V 3 bases, and 9 bases lay outside the gene matches. DNA of the CDR3: TGCGCCAGCAGCCAGGAAAGGACAGGGAATGCAGATACGCAGTATTTT. It specifies CASSQERTGNADTQYF.

V is TRBV14 and J is TRBJ2-7; tentatively, D is TRBD2 (6 bases). CDR1 and CDR2 (germline): SGHDN, FVKESK. Trimming cost V 1 base and J 3 bases, with 10 bases left between them. This CDR3 has 14 residues. The CDR3 loop reads CASSQVSGGYEQYF. The CDR3 DNA follows: TGTGCCAGCAGCCAAGTCTCCGGGGGCTACGAGCAGTACTTC.

The J gene is TRBJ2-7, the V gene TRBV14; weak D call: TRBD1 (5 bases). The CDR3 is 16 residues long. Trimming took off 4 bases at V and 1 base at J, with 17 bases between the two ends. In germline, CDR1 is SGHDN, CDR2 FVKESK. The chain's CDR3 is CASSLLQGIGSYEQYF. CDR3 sequence (DNA): TGTGCCAGCAGCCTCCTGCAGGGAATCGGGTCCTACGAGCAGTACTTC.

V is TRBV5-1 and J is TRBJ2-5; 7 nucleotides match TRBD2. Germline V gene sequence: CDR1 SGHRS, CDR2 YFSETQ. V shed 6 bases, J shed 9 bases, and the junction held 11 bases outside the gene matches. This CDR3 has 13 amino acids. The CDR3 loop is CASNWEGPEAQYF. The CDR3 DNA reads TGCGCCAGCAACTGGGAGGGTCCTGAGGCCCAGTACTTC. Full variable domain (missing parts from reference TRBV5-1 and TRBJ2-5): KAGVTQTPRYLIKTRGQQVTLSCSPISGHRSVSWYQQTPGQGLQFLFEYFSETQRNKGNFPGRFSGRQFSNSRSEMNVSTLELGDSALYLCASNWEGPEAQYFGPGTRLLVL.

The rearrangement uses TRBV7-9 and TRBJ2-1; a weak D match, TRBD2 (6 bases). The germline V gene encodes CDR1 SEHNR and CDR2 FQNEAQ (reference sequence). The CDR3 covers 16 residues. V shed 2 bases and J shed 8 bases, with 19 bases lying between them. The CDR3 sequence is CASSLSAGMGGHEQFF. The CDR3 region has the DNA TGTGCCAGCAGCTTATCAGCGGGTATGGGCGGACATGAGCAGTTCTTC.

The chain carries TRBV5-1 and TRBJ2-2, with 12 positions matching TRBD1. Germline V gene sequence: CDR1 SGHRS, CDR2 YFSETQ. V gave up 2 bases and J gave up 5 bases; unmatched junction bases: 7. There are 17 residues in the CDR3. The CDR3, as DNA: TGCGCCAGCAGCTTACGGGGACAGGGGGCAGGGACCGGGGAGCTGTTTTTT. The encoded protein is CASSLRGQGAGTGELFF.

This chain uses TRBV5-4 with TRBJ2-3; tentative D call: TRBD2 (6 bases). CDR3 length: 16 amino acids. Germline CDR1 SGHNT, CDR2 YYREEE (reference sequence). V lost 5 bases and J lost 0, with 16 bases in between. Here the CDR3 reads CASRRDLTSSTDTQYF. CDR3 bases: TGTGCCAGCAGGCGGGACCTAACATCTAGCACAGATACGCAGTATTTT.

This clone was observed a few times. The genes are TRBV27 and TRBJ2-1; TRBD2 matches 10 bases. With 6 bases clipped from V and 4 bases from J, the junction kept 12 bases outside the gene matches. This CDR3 contains 17 residues. Germline CDR1 reads MNHEY; CDR2 reads SMNVEV (reference sequence). The CDR3 loop is CASRSSSGSSAYNEQFF. In nucleotides, the CDR3 is TGTGCCAGCAGGAGTTCTAGCGGGAGCTCTGCTTACAATGAGCAGTTCTTC.

The J gene is TRBJ1-5, the V gene TRBV4-1, with 8 bases that match TRBD1. The CDR3 is made up of 19 amino acids. Germline trimming cut 0 bases from V and 3 bases from J; bases unmatched to any gene: 13. Germline-derived CDR1 and CDR2 are MGHRA and YSYEKL. The CDR3 DNA reads as TGCGCCAGCAGCCAAGATCCGTCCCGATGGACAGGGACCAATCAGCCCCAGCATTTT. Translated, it gives CASSQDPSRWTGTNQPQHF.

The chain combines TRBV7-2 with TRBJ2-7; 12 bases are shared with TRBD2. This CDR3 contains 17 residues. The germline gives CDR1 SGHTA, CDR2 FQGNSA. The V gene end was trimmed by 3 bases and the J gene end by 2 bases; junction bases not matched to a gene: 8. In nucleotides, the CDR3 is TGTGCCAGCAGCTTGGGGCGACTAGCGGGAGCCCCCTACGAGCAGTACTTC. Encoded protein: CASSLGRLAGAPYEQYF.

V gene TRBV29-1 combines with J gene TRBJ2-3; D is undetermined. Germline values: CDR1 SQVTM, CDR2 ANQGSEA. This CDR3 comprises 15 residues. Trimming took off 4 bases at V and 2 bases at J, with 16 bases between the two ends. The CDR3 sequence is CSVVPSQLSTDTQYF. In nucleotides, the CDR3 is TGCAGCGTTGTACCCTCACAGTTATCCACAGATACGCAGTATTTT.

Worth noting for this clone: An end of the junction differs from the germline gene, which may be a read error. The chain links TRBV6-5 to TRBJ2-1, with a possible D match to TRBD1 (6 bases). Germline V CDR1 and CDR2: MNHEY, SVGAGI. This CDR3 is 16 amino acids long. Here the CDR3 reads CASSYSTRGSYDEQFF. CDR3 sequence (DNA): TGTGCCAGCAGTTACTCGACGAGGGGGAGCTACGATGAGCAGTTCTTC.

The chain uses TRBV7-9 and TRBJ2-7, with TRBD2 matching over 8 bases. The CDR3 is 16 amino acids. Germline assignment: CDR1 SEHNR and CDR2 FQNEAQ (reference sequence). V was pared by 5 bases and J by 1 base, with 10 bases of the junction left unmatched. CDR3 bases: TGTGCCAGCAGCAAACCGACTAGCGAAGTTTCCTACGAGCAGTACTTC. Translating gives CASSKPTSEVSYEQYF.

The gene calls are TRBV6-5 and TRBJ2-1, with a weak D call TRBD2 (6 bases). The CDR3 has 15 amino acids. Germline V gene lookup returns CDR1 MNHEY and CDR2 SVGAGI. Trimming left V 4 bases short and J 4 bases short, with 14 bases between. The CDR3 DNA reads as TGTGCCAGCAGTTTACCTCCGGGACTTTACAATGAGCAGTTCTTC. Protein: CASSLPPGLYNEQFF.

The rearrangement uses TRBV7-9 and TRBJ2-2, with TRBD2 as a possible D gene (6 bases). CDR3 length: 15 amino acids. Trimming removed 5 bases at V and 4 bases at J, with 14 bases between. Germline CDR1 and CDR2: SEHNR and FQNEAQ (reference sequence). CDR3 amino acids: CASSLGGPSTGELFF. CDR3 in DNA: TGTGCCAGCAGCCTCGGAGGGCCCAGCACCGGGGAGCTGTTTTTT.

Concerning this clone itself: Relative to the germline gene, one junction end is altered; a read error may explain this. The sample contains more than one DNA sequence encoding this CDR3. The rearrangement links TRBV7-9 to TRBJ1-2; 8 bases map to TRBD1. The germline gives CDR1 SEHNR, CDR2 FQNEAQ (reference sequence). There are 15 residues in the CDR3. CDR3 sequence: CASSSYRGRVDGYTF. Written as DNA, the CDR3 is TGTGCCAGCAGCTCCTACAGGGGGAGGGTGGATGGCTACACCTTT.

V usage is TRBV4-1 and J usage is TRBJ2-2; TRBD2 is a possible D gene (5 bases). The V gene's germline CDR1 is MGHRA and CDR2 YSYEKL. The CDR3 totals 16 residues. The V end was cut by 5 bases, the J end by 4 bases, with 17 bases between. DNA of the CDR3: TGCGCCAGCAGCTTATACCAGTTGGGGAGCACCGGGGAGCTGTTTTTT. It specifies CASSLYQLGSTGELFF.